The clone carrying this TCR beta chain was recorded at least ten times. Its matching antigen is unknown. TCRdb re-analysed the reads in MiXCR, keeping a single row per CDR3 protein. The sample shows 350,000 to 450,000 distinct CDR3 sequences, about a sixth of them seen only once. This sample was included in a study of T cell repertoires in cytomegalovirus infection. Broader study findings: HLA-C-restricted TCR beta clonotypes specific for CMV led the ex vivo response.

In germline, CDR1 is SGHTA, CDR2 FQGNSA. This CDR3 has 15 amino acids. Between the trimmed V and J ends, which lost 0 bases and 2 bases, there was a span of 10 bases. This clonotype originated in a human donor in good health (CMV status not recorded). Some clones in this sample may be carry-over from other donors' samples. V gene TRBV7-2 combines with J gene TRBJ2-5; D assignment may be TRBD1 or TRBD2 (5 bases each). Specimen: PBMCs. The CDR3 coding sequence is TGTGCCAGCAGCTTAGCCTGGGGGAGACAAGAGACCCAGTACTTC. It yields the protein CASSLAWGRQETQYF.